These 2 T cell receptor beta chains originate from one sample sequenced in a study of OX40 agonist ivuxolimab in advanced cancers. Measured with immunoSEQ multiplex PCR; TCRdb has only the in-frame clones, and not every one. The sample records around 62,000 clones, 77% being singletons. The starting material was CD4+ or CD8+ T cells sorted from blood, obtained in a trial of the OX40 agonist ivuxolimab. Source of these receptors: an adult with an advanced solid tumor such as melanoma, head and neck, liver or kidney cancer.

The CDR3, as DNA: TGTGCCAGCAGTGACAGGGAGAACTATGGCTACACCTTC. This sequence encodes CASSDRENYGYTF. This chain joins TRBV6-5 and TRBJ1-2, with 7 bases lining up with TRBD1. The CDR3 is made up of 13 amino acids. Losses at the gene ends were 5 bases for V and 2 bases for J; bases not matched to a gene: 2. Per germline, CDR1 MNHEY and CDR2 SVGAGI.

The chain combines TRBV6-1 with TRBJ2-1; 7 bases fit TRBD1. The V and J ends lost 6 bases and 3 bases, in that order; junction bases with no gene match: 5. Germline assignment: CDR1 MNHNS and CDR2 SASEGT. The CDR3 is 14 residues long. As DNA, the CDR3 is TGTGCCAGCAGCGTGACAGGGAACTACAATGAGCAGTTCTTC. It translates to CASSVTGNYNEQFF.